The clone carrying this T cell receptor (beta chain) was recorded only once. Its antigen remains unidentified. Clones were read by immunoSEQ multiplex PCR, and TCRdb kept only the in-frame ones, dropping some. Here the sample spans fewer than 100,000 clones, 90% being singletons. The CDR3 loop spans 15 amino acids. Unmatched junction bases numbered 10, after V lost 5 bases and J lost 3 bases. CDR1 and CDR2 from the germline V gene are SGHAT and FQNNGV. The sample originates from a study of T cell responses to AZD1222 COVID-19 vaccine. Study-wide context: Both about-4-week and about-12-week second-dose recipients were combined.

Study-level findings and limits: Clonal diversity was possibly underestimated; the donors were predominantly white British and more often female. Repertoire sampling happened only post peak T cell response. Unmutated variant regions are reportedly the target of nearly half of TCRs that are spike-specific.

The sequence derives from an adult in good health. Sequencing used peripheral blood, obtained on day 0 of AZD1222 vaccination. The J gene is TRBJ2-7, the V gene TRBV11-2; 7 bases map to TRBD1. CDR3 sequence (DNA): TGTGCCAGCAGCGAAACCGGGACAGAGCTCTACGAGCAGTACTTC. As protein: CASSETGTELYEQYF.